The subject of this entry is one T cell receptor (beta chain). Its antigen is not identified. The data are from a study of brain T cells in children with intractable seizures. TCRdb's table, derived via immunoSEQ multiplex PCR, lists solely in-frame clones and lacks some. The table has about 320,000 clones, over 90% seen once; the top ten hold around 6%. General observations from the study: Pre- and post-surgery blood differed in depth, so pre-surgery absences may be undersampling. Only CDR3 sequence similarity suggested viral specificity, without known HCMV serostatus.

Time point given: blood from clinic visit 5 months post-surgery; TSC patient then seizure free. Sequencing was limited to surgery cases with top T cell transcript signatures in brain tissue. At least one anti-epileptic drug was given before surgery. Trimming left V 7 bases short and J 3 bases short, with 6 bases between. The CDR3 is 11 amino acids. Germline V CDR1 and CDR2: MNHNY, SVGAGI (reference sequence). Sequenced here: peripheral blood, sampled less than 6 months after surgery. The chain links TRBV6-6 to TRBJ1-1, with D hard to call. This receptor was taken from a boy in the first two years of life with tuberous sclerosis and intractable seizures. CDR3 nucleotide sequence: TGTGCCAGCATACAGTACACTGAAGCTTTCTTT. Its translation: CASIQYTEAFF.